A single TCR beta chain is shown here with its context. Its specificity is unknown. This sample was included in a study of cytomegalovirus exposure and HLA in healthy donors. Points from the study as a whole: Researchers reported from a later analysis that most CMV-associated TCR beta chains appeared HLA-restricted.

The CDR3 has 13 residues. Trimming cost V 4 bases and J 4 bases, with 9 bases left between them. The germline CDR1 and CDR2 sequences are LNHDA and SQIVND (reference sequence). The PCR made use of 60 Vbeta and 13 Jbeta primers. Only in-frame clones appear in the TCRdb table, and some are missing; sequencing was by immunoSEQ multiplex PCR. Its listing shows some 75,000 clones. Sequencing was carried out using PBMCs. The chain links TRBV19 to TRBJ2-3; perhaps TRBD1 as D (6 bases). The sequence derives from a boy aged 10-17 years in good health and CMV-seronegative. The CDR3 sequence: CASSTQGSDTQYF. The CDR3 DNA reads as TGTGCCAGTAGTACGCAGGGGTCAGATACGCAGTATTTT.